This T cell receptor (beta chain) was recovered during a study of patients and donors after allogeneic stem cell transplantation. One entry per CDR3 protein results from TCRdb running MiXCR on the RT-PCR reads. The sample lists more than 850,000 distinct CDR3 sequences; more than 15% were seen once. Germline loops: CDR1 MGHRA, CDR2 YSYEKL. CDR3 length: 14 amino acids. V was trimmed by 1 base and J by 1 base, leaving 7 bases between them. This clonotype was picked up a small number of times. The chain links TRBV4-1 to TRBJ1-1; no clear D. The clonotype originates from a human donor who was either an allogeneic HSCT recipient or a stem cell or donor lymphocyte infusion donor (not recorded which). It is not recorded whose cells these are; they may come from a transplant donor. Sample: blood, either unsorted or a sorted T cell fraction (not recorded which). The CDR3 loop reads CASSQGAGNTEAFF. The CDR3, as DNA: TGCGCCAGCAGCCAAGGTGCGGGGAACACTGAAGCTTTCTTT.